Given below is one T cell receptor (beta chain) in context. TCRdb ran MiXCR on the 5' RACE reads and lists one entry per CDR3 protein. The sample carries 210,000 or so distinct CDR3 sequences, 27% recorded once. This sample stems from a study of T-cell memory formation after mild COVID-19. Germline assignment: CDR1 GTSNPN and CDR2 SVGIG (reference sequence). The CDR3 covers 13 residues. The germline V and J ends were trimmed by 2 bases and 2 bases, with 9 bases remaining between them. This chain uses TRBV30 with TRBJ1-2; D is unresolved. Source material: PBMCs or a T cell subset sorted from them (not recorded which). The clonotype comes from an adult woman who had mild COVID-19 (a few samples of this study predate the infection). Cell type and time point are not known. CDR3 protein: CAWSTDENYGYTF. The CDR3 DNA is TGTGCCTGGAGTACAGATGAAAACTATGGCTACACCTTC.